Listed here is a single T cell receptor beta chain. Its target is unknown. Researchers generated TCR beta cDNA from about 530 ng of total RNA, relying on a constant-region primer. What produced the TCR beta libraries was three nested multiplex PCR rounds using slightly modified ARM-PCR. Use of TRBV1-TRBV30 forward primers with a C-beta reverse primer characterized the first two PCR rounds, which lasted around 10 cycles each. TCRdb independently ran MiXCR on the multiplex PCR reads; one entry per CDR3 protein. The repertoire holds 200,000 or so distinct CDR3 sequences, with around three fifths as singletons. Trimming stripped 0 bases from V and 5 bases from J, with 13 bases between. The CDR3 is 15 amino acids. Germline CDR1 is SEHNR and CDR2 is FQNEAQ (reference sequence). This entry is derived from a study of tumor-infiltrating lymphocytes in primary liver carcinoma. General study findings and limits: Pairs comparing tumor with adjacent tissue or blood overlapped less than pairs drawn from tumor regions. Blood had a significantly lower top-250-clone fraction than tumors did (p = 0.039).

Blood RNA came from unsorted whole blood; germline DNA was also extracted. What was collected before surgery was roughly 4 milliliters of peripheral blood. The chain uses TRBV7-9 and TRBJ2-5; D gene uncertain. The source is a woman aged 55-70 years with primary liver carcinoma and hepatitis B virus infection. Sequenced: peripheral blood. In DNA form, the CDR3 reads TGTGCCAGCAGCTTAGCCACCGGAAGGTGGGAGACCCAGTACTTC. It specifies CASSLATGRWETQYF.